This T cell receptor beta chain was sequenced for a study of control samples from healthy donors and cancer patients. Germline V gives CDR1 LGHNA, CDR2 YNFKEQ. Trimming pared 0 bases from V and 3 bases from J, leaving 8 bases between. This CDR3 is built from 15 residues. Profiling relied on immunoSEQ multiplex PCR, and the TCRdb table lists in-frame clones only, not all of them. The sample has some 80,000 clones, 85% to 95% seen once. This TCR was sampled from a woman in her sixties in good health. The gene calls are TRBV4-2 and TRBJ2-2; D remains ambiguous. Input material: blood. This chain's CDR3 is CASSQDHSYTGELFF. The CDR3, as DNA: TGTGCCAGCAGCCAAGATCACTCCTACACCGGGGAGCTGTTTTTT.